These T cell receptor beta chains were read from a single sample in a study of blood T cell repertoires in COVID-19. The repertoire was sequenced with immunoSEQ multiplex PCR; TCRdb's copy has only in-frame clones and lacks some. The table records about 120,000 clones, more than 80% of them present only once. Sequenced: peripheral blood. The receptors here all came from a woman in her thirties or forties with acute or convalescent COVID-19. CDR3s leave out the opening cysteine and the closing phenylalanine or tryptophan.

j_gene: TRBJ1-2
v_gene: TRBV6-2/TRBV6-3
CDR3aa: ASSYGRQGGYT

j_gene: TRBJ2-1
v_gene: TRBV7-9
CDR3aa: ASRLPGLGRDGEQF

j_gene: TRBJ2-5
v_gene: TRBV3-1/TRBV3-2
CDR3aa: ASSQRGGQETQY

j_gene: TRBJ1-1
v_gene: TRBV5-1
CDR3aa: ASSLQANTEAF

j_gene: TRBJ1-5
v_gene: TRBV5-1
CDR3aa: ASSLDGGGSQPQH

j_gene: TRBJ1-5
v_gene: TRBV7-2
CDR3aa: ASSPGGNSNQPQH

j_gene: TRBJ1-2
v_gene: TRBV5-1
CDR3aa: ASSGTLTADGYT

j_gene: TRBJ1-3
v_gene: TRBV24-1
CDR3aa: ATSDLCRVNSGNTIY

j_gene: TRBJ1-4
v_gene: TRBV5-1
CDR3aa: ASSRATNEKLF

j_gene: TRBJ1-4
v_gene: TRBV7-9
CDR3aa: ASGQGGDTVF

j_gene: TRBJ1-1
v_gene: TRBV3-1/TRBV3-2
CDR3aa: ASSHRQGTEAF

j_gene: TRBJ1-4
v_gene: TRBV7-2
CDR3aa: ASSYYPQSGEKLF

j_gene: TRBJ2-7
v_gene: TRBV10-2
CDR3aa: ASSDGGLSYEQY

j_gene: TRBJ2-3
v_gene: TRBV7-3
CDR3aa: ASRGGGADTQY

j_gene: TRBJ2-7
v_gene: TRBV7-2
CDR3aa: ASSLLRGLAGAVYEQY

j_gene: TRBJ2-1
v_gene: TRBV3-1/TRBV3-2
CDR3aa: ASSSGLGRGVSQRSYNEQF

j_gene: TRBJ1-2
v_gene: TRBV3-1/TRBV3-2
CDR3aa: ASSTDTRAYGYT

j_gene: TRBJ1-2
v_gene: TRBV30
CDR3aa: AWGYGWDYGYT

j_gene: TRBJ2-1
v_gene: TRBV5-1
CDR3aa: ASSLGGTTGNEQF

j_gene: TRBJ2-3
v_gene: TRBV3-1/TRBV3-2
CDR3aa: ASSQDIAFTDTQY

j_gene: TRBJ1-1
v_gene: TRBV6-5
CDR3aa: ASRTPGQGTEAF